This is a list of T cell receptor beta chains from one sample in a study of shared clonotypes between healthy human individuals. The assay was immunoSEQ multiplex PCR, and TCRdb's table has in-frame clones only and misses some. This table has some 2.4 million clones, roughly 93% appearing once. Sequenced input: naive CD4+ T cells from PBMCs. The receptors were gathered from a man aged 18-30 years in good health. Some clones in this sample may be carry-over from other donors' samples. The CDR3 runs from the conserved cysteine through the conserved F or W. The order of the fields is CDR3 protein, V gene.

CDR3 protein: CASSRPKREGPETQYF
V gene: TRBV27

CDR3 protein: CASRGQGAAFF
V gene: TRBV2

CDR3 protein: CASSVGLAGNYEQYF
V gene: TRBV9

CDR3 protein: CASSFSTSGDYEQYF
V gene: TRBV5-1

CDR3 protein: CSGGQGLDEQYF
V gene: TRBV29-1

CDR3 protein: CASSLGGLSANTEAFF
V gene: TRBV5-1

CDR3 protein: CASSLEGVGTDTQYF
V gene: TRBV7-9

CDR3 protein: CASSLGGLESTDTQYF
V gene: TRBV5-1

CDR3 protein: CASRLNPPAGEQFF
V gene: TRBV7-2

CDR3 protein: CAISEAGTSGRHRQYF
V gene: TRBV10-3

CDR3 protein: CASSSSSTDTQYF
V gene: TRBV28

CDR3 protein: CASSARGTGGVTDTQYF
V gene: TRBV6-1

CDR3 protein: CASSYLLYYEQYF
V gene: TRBV5-6

CDR3 protein: CASSDSGRGDTQYF
V gene: TRBV6-1

CDR3 protein: CASGSGLAGVVGFNEQFF
V gene: TRBV12-5

CDR3 protein: CASRPGLISYEQYF
V gene: TRBV7-9

CDR3 protein: CASSDTWGQGAVNTEAFF
V gene: TRBV25-1

CDR3 protein: CASRRTGAEQYF
V gene: TRBV2

CDR3 protein: CASSGRTGANEKLFF
V gene: TRBV6-1

CDR3 protein: CASSLRSRDTEAFF
V gene: TRBV7-9

CDR3 protein: CASSAQGYHEQYF
V gene: TRBV9

CDR3 protein: CASSLPDPTSGSESDTQYF
V gene: TRBV7-6

CDR3 protein: CASSLEGQARGYTF
V gene: TRBV11-2

CDR3 protein: CASSYGAANSNQPQHF
V gene: TRBV6-5

CDR3 protein: CASSPRDIPGTDTQYF
V gene: TRBV7-3

CDR3 protein: CASSSRQGEIDEQYF
V gene: TRBV5-7

CDR3 protein: CASSKTTSGLDNEQFF
V gene: TRBV30

CDR3 protein: CAWRGLAVPRQAKNIQYF
V gene: TRBV30

CDR3 protein: CASSLSGQGRDETQYF
V gene: TRBV5-4

CDR3 protein: CASSYDGLAPSYEQYF
V gene: TRBV6-5

CDR3 protein: CASSLDGGHGELFF
V gene: TRBV5-1

CDR3 protein: CASSRGGYRTGELFF
V gene: TRBV11-2

CDR3 protein: CAISGTSGRYEQYF
V gene: TRBV10-3

CDR3 protein: CASSPSLGTSGTYEQYF
V gene: TRBV27

CDR3 protein: CASSKTLATSYEQYF
V gene: TRBV11-2

CDR3 protein: CASSEPSGPLGGELFF
V gene: TRBV5-1

CDR3 protein: CASNVQGSETQYF
V gene: TRBV19

CDR3 protein: CASGETGIGETQYF
V gene: TRBV5-1

CDR3 protein: CAINGQGEGGYTF
V gene: TRBV10-3

CDR3 protein: CASRRTGATNYGYTF
V gene: TRBV28

CDR3 protein: CASSPKQGLEQYF
V gene: TRBV18

CDR3 protein: CATSRGRTAYGYTF
V gene: TRBV15

CDR3 protein: CASSESRSYEQYF
V gene: TRBV10-1

CDR3 protein: CASRSSGAVGQPQHF
V gene: TRBV6-6

CDR3 protein: CASSLPPGEPQHF
V gene: TRBV7-2